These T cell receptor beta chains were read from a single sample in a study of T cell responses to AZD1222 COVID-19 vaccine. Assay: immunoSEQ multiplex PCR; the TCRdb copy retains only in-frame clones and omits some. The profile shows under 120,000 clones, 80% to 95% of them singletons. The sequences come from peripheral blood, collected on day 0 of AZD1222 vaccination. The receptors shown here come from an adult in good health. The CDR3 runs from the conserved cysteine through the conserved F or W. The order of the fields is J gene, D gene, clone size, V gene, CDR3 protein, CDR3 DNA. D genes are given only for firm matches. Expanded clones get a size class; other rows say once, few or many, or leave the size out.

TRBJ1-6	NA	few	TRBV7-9	CASSLKDTYNSPLHF	TGTGCCAGCAGCTTAAAGGATACCTATAATTCACCCCTCCACTTT
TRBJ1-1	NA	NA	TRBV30	CAWTKGGGTEAFF	TGTGCCTGGACTAAAGGAGGGGGCACTGAAGCTTTCTTT
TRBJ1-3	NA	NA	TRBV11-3	CASSLDVGFPGNTIYF	TGTGCCAGCAGCTTAGATGTGGGATTCCCTGGAAACACCATATATTTT
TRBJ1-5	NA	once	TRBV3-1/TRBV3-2	CASSQGAANNQPQHF	TGTGCCAGCAGCCAAGGTGCGGCGAACAATCAGCCCCAGCATTTT
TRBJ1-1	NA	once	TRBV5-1	CASSFSYNTEAFF	TGCGCCAGCAGCTTTAGCTATAACACTGAAGCTTTCTTT
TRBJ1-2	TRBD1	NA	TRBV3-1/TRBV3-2	CASSRQGSVLEGYTF	TGTGCCAGCAGCCGACAGGGTTCCGTCCTCGAGGGCTACACCTTC
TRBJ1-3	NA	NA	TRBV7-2	CASHRQFRRISGNTIYF	TGTGCCAGCCACAGACAATTCCGTCGAATATCTGGAAACACCATATATTTT
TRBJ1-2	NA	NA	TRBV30	CAWSRLGLGYTF	TGTGCCTGGAGTCGGCTGGGGCTCGGCTACACCTTC
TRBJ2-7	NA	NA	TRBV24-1	CATSDSRDNPYEQYF	TGTGCCACCAGTGATTCACGGGACAATCCCTACGAGCAGTACTTC
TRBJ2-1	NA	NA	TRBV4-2	CASSQEVAPSSYNEQFF	TGTGCCAGCAGCCAAGAGGTGGCGCCGAGCTCCTACAATGAGCAGTTCTTC
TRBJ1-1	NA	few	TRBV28	CASSLGQGAFF	TGTGCCAGCAGTTTAGGGCAGGGAGCTTTCTTT
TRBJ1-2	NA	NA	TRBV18	CASSPLQGNGYTF	TGTGCCAGCTCACCCCTACAGGGAAATGGCTACACCTTC
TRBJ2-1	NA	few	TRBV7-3	CASSLTRGHEQFF	TGTGCCAGCAGCCTAACCAGGGGCCATGAGCAGTTCTTC
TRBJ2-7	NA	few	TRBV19	CASKVARESYEQYF	TGTGCCAGTAAAGTAGCCAGGGAATCCTACGAGCAGTACTTC
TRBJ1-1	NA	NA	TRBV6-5	CASSWRAVEEAFF	TGTGCCAGCAGCTGGAGGGCGGTAGAGGAAGCTTTCTTT
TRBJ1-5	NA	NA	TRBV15	CATSRDSVSNQPQHF	TGTGCCACCAGCAGAGATTCGGTAAGCAATCAGCCCCAGCATTTT
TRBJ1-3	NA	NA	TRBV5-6	CASSLGSGNTIYF	TGTGCCAGCAGCTTGGGATCTGGAAACACCATATATTTT
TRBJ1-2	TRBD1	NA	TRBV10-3	CAIRGTEAPEGGYGYTF	TGTGCCATCAGAGGGACAGAGGCGCCCGAAGGAGGCTATGGCTACACCTTC
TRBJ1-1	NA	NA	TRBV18	CASSPQGMNTEAFF	TGTGCCAGCTCCCCGCAGGGGATGAACACTGAAGCTTTCTTT
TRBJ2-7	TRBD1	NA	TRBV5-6	CASSWDRGGEQYF	TGTGCCAGCAGTTGGGACAGGGGGGGCGAGCAGTACTTC
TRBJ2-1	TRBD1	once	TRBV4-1	CASSQVQGNTYNEQFF	TGCGCCAGCAGCCAAGTACAGGGGAATACCTACAATGAGCAGTTCTTC
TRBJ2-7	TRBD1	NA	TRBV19	CASSRTGPSYEQYF	TGTGCCAGTAGTAGGACAGGGCCTTCCTACGAGCAGTACTTC
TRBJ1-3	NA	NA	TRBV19	CASRPSGEPGNTIYF	TGTGCCAGTAGGCCCTCCGGGGAGCCTGGAAACACCATATATTTT
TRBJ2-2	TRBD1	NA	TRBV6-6	CASNVGQGGPGELFF	TGTGCCAGCAACGTGGGACAGGGTGGCCCCGGGGAGCTGTTTTTT
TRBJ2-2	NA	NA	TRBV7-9	CASSSTGTGELFF	TGTGCCAGCAGCTCCACAGGGACCGGGGAGCTGTTTTTT
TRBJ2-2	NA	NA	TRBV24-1	CATSDSSTGELFF	TGTGCCACCAGTGATTCCTCCACCGGGGAGCTGTTTTTT
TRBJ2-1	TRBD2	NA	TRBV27	CASGTSGNNEQFF	TGTGCCAGCGGTACTAGCGGGAACAATGAGCAGTTCTTC
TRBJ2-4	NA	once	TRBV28	CASSYQPPRIPKNIQYF	TGTGCCAGCAGTTACCAACCTCCTAGGATACCCAAAAACATTCAGTACTTC
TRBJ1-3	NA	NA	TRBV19	CASSIEGFSGNTIYF	TGTGCCAGTAGTATAGAGGGATTCTCTGGAAACACCATATATTTT
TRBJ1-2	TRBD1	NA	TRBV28	CASSLGTDYGYTF	TGTGCCAGCAGTTTGGGGACAGACTATGGCTACACCTTC
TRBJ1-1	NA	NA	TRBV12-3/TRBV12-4	CASSSGTLLEAFF	TGTGCCAGCAGCTCCGGGACACTCCTTGAAGCTTTCTTT
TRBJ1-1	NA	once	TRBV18	CASSPSGDAEAFF	TGTGCCAGCTCACCATCAGGTGATGCTGAAGCTTTCTTT
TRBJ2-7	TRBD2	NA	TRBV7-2	CASSLQGGTLYEQYF	TGTGCCAGCAGCTTACAGGGAGGGACCCTCTACGAGCAGTACTTC
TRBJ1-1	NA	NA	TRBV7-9	CASSPGRGAYTEAFF	TGTGCCAGCAGTCCCGGAAGAGGAGCCTACACTGAAGCTTTCTTT
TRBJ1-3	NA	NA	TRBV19	CASSTIQGQRGNTIYF	TGTGCCAGTAGTACAATCCAGGGGCAGCGCGGAAACACCATATATTTT
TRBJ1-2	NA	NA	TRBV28	CASSLGTSSNYGYTF	TGTGCCAGCAGTTTGGGGACAAGTTCTAACTATGGCTACACCTTC
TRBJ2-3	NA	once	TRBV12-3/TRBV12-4	CASSSQTTDTQYF	TGTGCCAGCAGTTCTCAAACAACGGATACGCAGTATTTT
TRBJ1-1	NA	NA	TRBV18	CASSPLRGTEAFF	TGTGCCAGCTCACCACTCCGGGGCACTGAAGCTTTCTTT
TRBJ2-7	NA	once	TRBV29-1	CSVVGQNYEQYF	TGCAGCGTTGTGGGTCAGAACTACGAGCAGTACTTC
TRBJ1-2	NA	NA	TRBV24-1	CATSTGTDYGYTF	TGTGCCACCAGTACCGGGACGGACTATGGCTACACCTTC
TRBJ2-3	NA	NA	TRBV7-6	CASSLNPSEASDTQYF	TGTGCCAGCAGCTTAAATCCGAGCGAAGCGTCAGATACGCAGTATTTT
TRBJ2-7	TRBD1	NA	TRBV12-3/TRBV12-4	CASSTGGLYEQYF	TGTGCCAGCAGCACAGGGGGGCTGTACGAGCAGTACTTC
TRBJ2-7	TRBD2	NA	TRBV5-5	CASSLSPLAAYEQYF	TGTGCCAGCAGCTTGAGTCCACTAGCGGCCTACGAGCAGTACTTC